This entry features one T cell receptor (beta chain) sequence. Its matching antigen is unknown. This entry comes from a study of T-cell memory formation after mild COVID-19. Trimming cost V 2 bases and J 6 bases; bases outside gene matches: 7. Germline-derived CDR1 and CDR2 are MNHEY and SVGAGI. There are 15 residues in the CDR3. Notes on the study in general: Clones that contracted from day 15 to 85 were balanced CD4/CD8, while later expanders leaned CD4+. Clones which contracted sat mainly in CM and EM if CD4+, and in EMRA if CD8+. Cross-reactive memory apparently joined, as some responding clones appeared in pre-infection memory.

5'RACE with constant-segment primers built TCRalpha and TCRbeta cDNA libraries with UMIs. TCRdb reprocessed the 5' RACE reads via MiXCR and lists one record per CDR3 protein. The sample consists of 120,000 or so distinct CDR3 sequences, about 17% of them appearing once. J is TRBJ1-5 and V is TRBV6-5; 7 bases agree with TRBD1. This sequence was found in a man aged 18 to 29 who had mild COVID-19 (a few samples of this study predate the infection). Cell type and time point are not known. Sequenced: PBMCs or a T cell subset sorted from them (not recorded which). For the CDR3, the DNA is TGTGCCAGCAGTTACACTGGGGACAGTCGTCAGCCCCAGCATTTT. Protein product: CASSYTGDSRQPQHF.